This is a list of T cell receptor beta chains from one sample in a study of cytomegalovirus exposure and HLA in healthy donors. Generated by immunoSEQ multiplex PCR, the TCRdb table keeps only in-frame clones and is missing some. Here the sample spans some 130,000 clones, roughly 87% being singletons. Sequencing input: PBMCs. These receptors all stem from a woman under 30 in good health and CMV-seronegative. CDR3s include the opening cysteine and the closing phenylalanine or tryptophan. A D gene is named only where the DNA matches it firmly. Size tells how often a clone was seen (once, few, many) or the class of an expanded clone, and some rows leave it out.

size	D	V	J	DNA	CDR3
once	NA	TRBV7-9	TRBJ2-1	TGTGCCAGCAGCTCCACCACAGATGAGCAGTTCTTC	CASSSTTDEQFF
once	NA	TRBV7-9	TRBJ1-2	TGTGCCAGCAGCTTAGGCCGTTTCGGGGGGTTTTATGGCTACACCTTC	CASSLGRFGGFYGYTF
NA	NA	TRBV7-9	TRBJ1-5	TGTGCCAGCAGCTTAGACAGTCAGCCCCAGCATTTT	CASSLDSQPQHF
NA	NA	TRBV29-1	TRBJ2-2	TGCAGCGTTGGAGGCACCGGGGAGCTGTTTTTT	CSVGGTGELFF
once	TRBD1	TRBV7-2	TRBJ1-6	TGTGCCAGCAGCCAACAGGGGGATTATAATTCACCCCTCCACTTT	CASSQQGDYNSPLHF
once	TRBD2	TRBV4-1	TRBJ2-5	TGCGCCAGCAGCCAAGTGGGACTAGCGGGGCAGTACTTC	CASSQVGLAGQYF
once	TRBD1	TRBV30	TRBJ2-3	TGTGCCTGGAGGGAGAAGGGCCCGGGACAGGGCTTAGATACGCAGTATTTT	CAWREKGPGQGLDTQYF
NA	NA	TRBV27	TRBJ2-7	TGTGCCAGCAGTTTCCAGGGTGGCGAGCAGTACTTC	CASSFQGGEQYF
few	TRBD2	TRBV14	TRBJ2-7	TGTGCCAGCAGCCAAGAAAATCTAGCGGGAACCTTC	CASSQENLAGTF
once	NA	TRBV5-4	TRBJ1-2	TGTGCCAGCAGCTTGTGGGGGGGAGCTAACTATGGCTACACCTTC	CASSLWGGANYGYTF
many	TRBD1	TRBV5-1	TRBJ1-1	TGCGCCAGCAGCTACCGGGACAGGGGCACTGAAGCTTTCTTT	CASSYRDRGTEAFF